Shown below are 18 T cell receptor beta chains from a single sample sequenced in a study of cytomegalovirus exposure and HLA in healthy donors. Profiled with immunoSEQ multiplex PCR; TCRdb holds only in-frame clones, not every one. This table has 150,000 to 200,000 clones, 86% appearing once. Source material: PBMCs. The source is a man aged 25-45 years in good health and CMV-seropositive.

The V and J genes are TRBV5-1 and TRBJ2-5; the D is unclear. Per germline, CDR1 SGHRS and CDR2 YFSETQ. Trimming shortened V by 1 base and J by 5 bases, and 9 bases separated the two germline ends. The CDR3 contains 13 residues. CDR3: CASSLNPPETQYF. Written as DNA, the CDR3 is TGCGCCAGCAGCTTGAATCCTCCGGAGACCCAGTACTTC.

The V and J genes are TRBV27 and TRBJ1-6, with D unresolved. Trimming pared 3 bases from V and 0 bases from J, leaving 15 bases between. Germline CDR1 reads MNHEY; CDR2 reads SMNVEV (reference sequence). This CDR3 contains 18 residues. The CDR3 loop is CASSFRLQVSSYNSPLHF. The CDR3 DNA sequence: TGTGCCAGCAGTTTTAGACTCCAAGTGAGCTCCTATAATTCACCCCTCCACTTT.

The chain joins TRBV5-4 to TRBJ2-2, with 7 bases fitting TRBD1. The CDR3 length is 16 residues. Germline V CDR1 and CDR2: SGHNT, YYREEE (reference sequence). The V segment lost 2 bases and the J segment 0 bases; nucleotides outside the gene matches: 4. CDR3 nucleotide sequence: TGTGCCAGCAGCTTCCCCGGGACAGCGAACACCGGGGAGCTGTTTTTT. Protein: CASSFPGTANTGELFF.

This clone was found a few times. A much larger clonotype is one base distant, so this may be a read error. This chain joins TRBV7-9 and TRBJ2-7; D is unclear. Germline V CDR1 and CDR2: SEHNR, FQNEAQ (reference sequence). This CDR3 has 13 amino acids. Trimming left V 1 base short and J 0 bases short, with 4 bases between. The CDR3 reads CASSLESSYEQYF. The DNA of the CDR3 is TGTGCCAGCAGCTTAGAAAGCTCCTACGAGCAGTACTTC.

The rearrangement uses TRBV19 and TRBJ1-5; 7 positions agree with TRBD1. The germline V gene has CDR1 LNHDA and CDR2 SQIVND (reference sequence). With V trimmed by 4 bases and J by 1 base, 13 bases remained unmatched. This CDR3 is built from 18 residues. The CDR3 nucleotides read TGTGCCAGTAGTACCTGGGACAGAAGTTACCTCAGCAATCAGCCCCAGCATTTT. The encoded protein is CASSTWDRSYLSNQPQHF. The entire variable domain, with the rest obtained from reference TRBV19 and TRBJ1-5, is as follows: DGGITQSPKYLFRKEGQNVTLSCEQNLNHDAMYWYRQDPGQGLRLIYYSQIVNDFQKGDIAEGYSVSREKKESFPLTVTSAQKNPTAFYLCASSTWDRSYLSNQPQHFGDGTRLSIL.

The chain combines TRBV2 with TRBJ2-1; 10 bases agree with TRBD2. J gave up 9 bases and V 5 bases, and 10 bases lay outside the gene matches. This CDR3 region has 15 residues. Germline V gene lookup returns CDR1 SNHLY and CDR2 FYNNEI. CDR3 loop: CASSILAGVGLEQFF. The CDR3 DNA sequence: TGTGCCAGCAGTATTCTAGCGGGAGTAGGCCTTGAGCAGTTCTTC.

This sequence joins TRBV5-6 and TRBJ1-2; maybe TRBD1 (6 bases). Germline-derived CDR1 and CDR2 are SGHDT and YYEEEE. This CDR3 spans 14 amino acids. The V gene lost 0 bases and the J gene lost 4 bases, with 10 bases spanning the gap. This chain's CDR3 is CASSLVGGGYGYTF. CDR3 bases: TGTGCCAGCAGCTTGGTAGGGGGAGGCTATGGCTACACCTTC.

The chain has TRBV18 and TRBJ1-1; no clear D gene. Germline V gene data show CDR1 as KGHSH and CDR2 as LQKENI. The CDR3 length is 13 residues. The ends were cut back, 0 bases at V and 6 bases at J, with 8 bases in the middle. The CDR3 bases are TGTGCCAGCTCACCACCCGGGGTACCTGAAGCTTTCTTT. Its protein product is CASSPPGVPEAFF.

A few counts support this clone. The chain carries TRBV4-1 and TRBJ1-6, with D hard to call. V was trimmed by 4 bases and J by 11 bases, leaving 12 bases between them. CDR3 length: 13 amino acids. Germline CDR1 reads MGHRA; CDR2 reads YSYEKL. This CDR3 reads CASSPRAAPPLHF. The CDR3 nucleotides are TGCGCCAGCAGCCCCCGGGCCGCGCCACCCCTCCACTTT.

In nucleotides, the CDR3 is TGTGCCAGCAGAGAGGGGACAGGGAATCTCTACGAGCAGTACTTC. Translating it yields CASREGTGNLYEQYF. The chain carries TRBV2 and TRBJ2-7; 9 nucleotides agree with TRBD1. J gave up 3 bases and V 6 bases, and 9 bases lay outside the gene matches. There are 15 residues in the CDR3. From germline, CDR1 is SNHLY and CDR2 FYNNEI.

The chain joins TRBV6-5 to TRBJ1-4; the D gene is possibly TRBD1 (6 bases). The CDR3 is 16 residues long. Trimming stripped 0 bases from V and 8 bases from J, with 16 bases between. Germline V gene lookup returns CDR1 MNHEY and CDR2 SVGAGI. CDR3: CASSYSDSGVREKLFF. For the CDR3, the DNA is TGTGCCAGCAGTTACTCGGATTCAGGGGTCAGAGAAAAACTGTTTTTT.

The V call is TRBV6-1, the J call TRBJ2-1; D remains ambiguous. Germline CDR1 MNHNS, CDR2 SASEGT. V was shortened by 5 bases and J by 14 bases, with 13 bases between the two germline ends. CDR3 length: 11 amino acids. The CDR3 protein is CASSPAPVEFF. The CDR3 DNA sequence: TGTGCCAGCAGTCCGGCACCTGTTGAGTTCTTC.

This rearrangement joins TRBV5-4 to TRBJ2-4; D ambiguous. This CDR3 contains 14 residues. Deletions cut 2 bases from V and 0 bases from J, with 6 bases between. The germline CDR1 and CDR2 sequences are SGHNT and YYREEE (reference sequence). The CDR3 DNA follows: TGTGCCAGCAGCTTCAACGTAGCCAAAAACATTCAGTACTTC. The encoded protein is CASSFNVAKNIQYF. The complete variable domain, with remaining parts taken from reference TRBV5-4 and TRBJ2-4, reads ETGVTQSPTHLIKTRGQQVTLRCSSQSGHNTVSWYQQALGQGPQFIFQYYREEENGRGNFPPRFSGLQFPNYSSELNVNALELDDSALYLCASSFNVAKNIQYFGAGTRLSVL.

The gene calls are TRBV5-4 and TRBJ2-7; no firm D call. Trimming left V 0 bases short and J 3 bases short, with 7 bases between. Per the germline V gene, CDR1 is SGHNT and CDR2 is YYREEE (reference sequence). This CDR3 has 13 residues. CDR3 coding DNA: TGTGCCAGCAGCTTGGCCCCGAACTACGAGCAGTACTTC. Protein: CASSLAPNYEQYF.

V is TRBV7-3 and J is TRBJ2-2; either TRBD1 or TRBD2 may supply D (5 bases each). V lost 2 bases, J lost 2 bases, and 9 bases lay in between. The CDR3 length is 15 residues. Germline values: CDR1 SGHTA, CDR2 FQGTGA. CDR3 protein: CASSLEGINTGELFF. CDR3 coding DNA: TGTGCCAGCAGCTTAGAGGGGATCAACACCGGGGAGCTGTTTTTT.

V gene TRBV7-9 combines with J gene TRBJ1-6, with a tentative D call TRBD1 (6 bases). V dropped 7 bases and J dropped 7 bases, with 14 bases sitting between them. Germline CDR1 and CDR2: SEHNR and FQNEAQ (reference sequence). This CDR3 has 14 amino acids. This CDR3 is CASTLTGLNSPLHF. CDR3 bases: TGTGCCAGCACCCTGACAGGCCTCAATTCACCCCTCCACTTT.

The rearrangement uses TRBV7-6 and TRBJ1-5; 8 bases agree with TRBD1. V shed 1 base, J shed 0 bases, and the junction held 2 bases outside the gene matches. The germline V gene encodes CDR1 SGHVS and CDR2 FNYEAQ. The CDR3 is 16 amino acids. The CDR3 loop reads CASSLGTGHSNQPQHF. In nucleotides, the CDR3 is TGTGCCAGCAGCTTAGGGACAGGGCATAGCAATCAGCCCCAGCATTTT.

The V gene is TRBV28, the J gene TRBJ2-1, with D maybe TRBD1 (5 bases). V lost 4 bases and J lost 0, with 7 bases in between. The germline gives CDR1 MDHEN, CDR2 SYDVKM. CDR3 length: 14 amino acids. CDR3 loop: CASSSRVSYNEQFF. The CDR3 region has the DNA TGTGCCAGCAGTTCCAGGGTCTCCTACAATGAGCAGTTCTTC.